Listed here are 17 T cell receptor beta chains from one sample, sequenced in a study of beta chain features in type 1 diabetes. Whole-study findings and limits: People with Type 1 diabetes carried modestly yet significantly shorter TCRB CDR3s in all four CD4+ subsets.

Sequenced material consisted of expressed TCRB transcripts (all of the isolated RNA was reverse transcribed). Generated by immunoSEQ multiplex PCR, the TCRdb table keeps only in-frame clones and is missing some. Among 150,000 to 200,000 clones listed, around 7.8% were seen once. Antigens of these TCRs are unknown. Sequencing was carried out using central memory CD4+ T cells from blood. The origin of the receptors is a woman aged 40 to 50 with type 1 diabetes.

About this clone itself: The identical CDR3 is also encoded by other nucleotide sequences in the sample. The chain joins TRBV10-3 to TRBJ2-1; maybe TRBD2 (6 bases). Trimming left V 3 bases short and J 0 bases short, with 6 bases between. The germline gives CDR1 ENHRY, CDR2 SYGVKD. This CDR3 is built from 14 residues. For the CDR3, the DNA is TGTGCCATCAGTGACGGGAGCTCCTACAATGAGCAGTTCTTC. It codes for CAISDGSSYNEQFF.

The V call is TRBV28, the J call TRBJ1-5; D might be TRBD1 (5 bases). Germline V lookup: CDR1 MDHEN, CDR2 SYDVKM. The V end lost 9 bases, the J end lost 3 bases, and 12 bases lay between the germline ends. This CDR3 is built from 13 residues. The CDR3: CASGGILNQPQHF. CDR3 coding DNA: TGTGCCAGTGGGGGGATTCTCAATCAGCCCCAGCATTTT. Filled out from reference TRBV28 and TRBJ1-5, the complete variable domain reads DVKVTQSSRYLVKRTGEKVFLECVQDMDHENMFWYRQDPGLGLRLIYFSYDVKMKEKGDIPEGYSVSREKKERFSLILESASTNQTSMYLCASGGILNQPQHFGDGTRLSIL.

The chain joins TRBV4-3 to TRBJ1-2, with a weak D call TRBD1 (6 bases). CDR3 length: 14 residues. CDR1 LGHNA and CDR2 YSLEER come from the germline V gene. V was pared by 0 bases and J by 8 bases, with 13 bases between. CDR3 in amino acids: CASSQEQGSRGYTF. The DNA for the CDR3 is TGCGCCAGCAGCCAAGAACAGGGATCGCGGGGCTACACCTTC.

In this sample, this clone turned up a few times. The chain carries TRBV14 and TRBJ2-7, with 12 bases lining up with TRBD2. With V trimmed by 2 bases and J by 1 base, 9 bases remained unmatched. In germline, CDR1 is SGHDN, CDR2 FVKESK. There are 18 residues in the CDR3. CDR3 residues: CASSQIGLAGLQSYEQYF. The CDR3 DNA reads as TGTGCCAGCAGCCAAATTGGACTAGCGGGACTCCAATCCTACGAGCAGTACTTC.

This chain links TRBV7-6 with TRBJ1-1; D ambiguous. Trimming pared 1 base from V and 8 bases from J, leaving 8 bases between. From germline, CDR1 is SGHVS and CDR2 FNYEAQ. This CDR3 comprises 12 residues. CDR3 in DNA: TGTGCCAGCAGCTTAGGGGGAGGGGAAGCTTTCTTT. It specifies CASSLGGGEAFF.

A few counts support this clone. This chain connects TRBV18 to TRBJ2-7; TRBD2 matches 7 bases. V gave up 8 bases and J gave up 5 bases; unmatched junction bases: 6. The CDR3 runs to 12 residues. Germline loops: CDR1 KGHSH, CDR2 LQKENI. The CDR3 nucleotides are TGTGCCAGCCATGGCGGGGGAAACGAGCAGTACTTC. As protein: CASHGGGNEQYF.

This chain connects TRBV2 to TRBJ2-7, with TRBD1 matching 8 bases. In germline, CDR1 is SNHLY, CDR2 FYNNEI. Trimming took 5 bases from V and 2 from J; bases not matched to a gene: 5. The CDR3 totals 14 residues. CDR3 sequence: CASSWTGLPYEQYF. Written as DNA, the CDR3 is TGTGCCAGCAGTTGGACAGGGTTGCCCTACGAGCAGTACTTC. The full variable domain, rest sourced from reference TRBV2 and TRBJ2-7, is EPEVTQTPSHQVTQMGQEVILRCVPISNHLYFYWYRQILGQKVEFLVSFYNNEISEKSEIFDDQFSVERPDGSNFTLKIRSTKLEDSAMYFCASSWTGLPYEQYFGPGTRLTVT.

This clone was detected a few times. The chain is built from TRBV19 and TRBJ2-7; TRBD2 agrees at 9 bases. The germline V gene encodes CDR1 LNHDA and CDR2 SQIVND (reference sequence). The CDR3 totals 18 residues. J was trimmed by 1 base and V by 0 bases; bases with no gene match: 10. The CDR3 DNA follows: TGTGCCAGTAGTATAGAGTCTAGCGGGGCCTTGGGATCCTACGAGCAGTACTTC. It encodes CASSIESSGALGSYEQYF.

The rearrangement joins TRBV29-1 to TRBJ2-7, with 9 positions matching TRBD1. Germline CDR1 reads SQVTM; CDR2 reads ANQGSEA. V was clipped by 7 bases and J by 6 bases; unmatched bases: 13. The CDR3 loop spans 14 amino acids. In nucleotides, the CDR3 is TGCAGCGCACGAAGCGGGACAGGGTCTACCGAGCAGTACTTC. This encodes CSARSGTGSTEQYF.

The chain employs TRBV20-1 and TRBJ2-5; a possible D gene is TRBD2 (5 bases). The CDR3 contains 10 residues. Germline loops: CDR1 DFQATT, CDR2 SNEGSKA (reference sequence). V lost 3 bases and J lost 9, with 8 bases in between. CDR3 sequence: CSASDYAQYF. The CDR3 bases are TGCAGTGCTAGTGACTACGCCCAGTACTTC.

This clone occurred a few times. The CDR3 DNA is TGTGCCAGCAGCGCAGGGGTGTTGGGTAATTCACCCCTCCACTTT. Protein product: CASSAGVLGNSPLHF. The chain recombines TRBV9 with TRBJ1-6; perhaps TRBD1 as D (6 bases). The V gene's germline CDR1 is SGDLS and CDR2 YYNGEE. This CDR3 has 15 residues. Trimming took off 3 bases at V and 6 bases at J, with 13 bases between the two ends.

The CDR3 sequence: CASSPPRRKGVDTQYF. The CDR3 region has the DNA TGTGCCAGCTCACCACCGCGGAGAAAAGGGGTAGATACGCAGTATTTT. J is TRBJ2-3 and V is TRBV18; TRBD1 might be the D (5 bases). There are 16 residues in the CDR3. Germline V gene data show CDR1 as KGHSH and CDR2 as LQKENI. V was pared by 0 bases and J by 5 bases, with 15 bases between.

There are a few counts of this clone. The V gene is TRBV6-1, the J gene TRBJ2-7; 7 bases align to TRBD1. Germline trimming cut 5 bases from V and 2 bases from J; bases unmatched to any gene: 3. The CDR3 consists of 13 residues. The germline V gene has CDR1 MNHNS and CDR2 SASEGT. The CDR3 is CASSWDSPYEQYF. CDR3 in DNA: TGTGCCAGCAGTTGGGACAGTCCCTACGAGCAGTACTTC.

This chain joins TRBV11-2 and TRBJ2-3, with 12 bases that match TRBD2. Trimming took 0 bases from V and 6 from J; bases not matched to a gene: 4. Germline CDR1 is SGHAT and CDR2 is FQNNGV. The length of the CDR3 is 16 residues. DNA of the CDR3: TGTGCCAGCAGCTTAGAGACTAGCGGGGGCTCGGATACGCAGTATTTT. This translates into CASSLETSGGSDTQYF.

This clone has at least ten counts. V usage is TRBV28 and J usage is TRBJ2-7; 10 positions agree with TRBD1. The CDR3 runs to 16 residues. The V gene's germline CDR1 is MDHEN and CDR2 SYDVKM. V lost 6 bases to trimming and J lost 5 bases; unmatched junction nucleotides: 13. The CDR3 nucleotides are TGTGCCAGCAGCCCGATATCCGGGACAGGGGCCAACGAGCAGTACTTC. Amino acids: CASSPISGTGANEQYF.

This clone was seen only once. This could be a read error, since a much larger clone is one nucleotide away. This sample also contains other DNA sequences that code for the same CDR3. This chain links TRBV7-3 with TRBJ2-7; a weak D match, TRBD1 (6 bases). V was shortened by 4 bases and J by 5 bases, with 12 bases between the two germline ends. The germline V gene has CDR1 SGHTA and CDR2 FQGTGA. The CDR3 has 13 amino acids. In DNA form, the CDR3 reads TGTGCCAGCAGCTCGGGACAAGGCAACGAGCAGTACTTC. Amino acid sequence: CASSSGQGNEQYF.

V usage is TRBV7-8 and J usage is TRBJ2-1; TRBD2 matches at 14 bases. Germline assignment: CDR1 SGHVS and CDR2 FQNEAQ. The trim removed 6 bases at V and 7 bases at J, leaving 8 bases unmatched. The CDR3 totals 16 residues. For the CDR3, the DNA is TGTGCCAGCAGGTACCGACTAGCGGGAGGGCCAAATGAGCAGTTCTTC. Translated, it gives CASRYRLAGGPNEQFF. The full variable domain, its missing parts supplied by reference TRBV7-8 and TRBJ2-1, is GAGVSQSPRYKVAKRGQDVALRCDPISGHVSLFWYQQALGQGPEFLTYFQNEAQLDKSGLPSDRFFAERPEGSVSTLKIQRTQQEDSAVYLCASRYRLAGGPNEQFFGPGTRLTVL.